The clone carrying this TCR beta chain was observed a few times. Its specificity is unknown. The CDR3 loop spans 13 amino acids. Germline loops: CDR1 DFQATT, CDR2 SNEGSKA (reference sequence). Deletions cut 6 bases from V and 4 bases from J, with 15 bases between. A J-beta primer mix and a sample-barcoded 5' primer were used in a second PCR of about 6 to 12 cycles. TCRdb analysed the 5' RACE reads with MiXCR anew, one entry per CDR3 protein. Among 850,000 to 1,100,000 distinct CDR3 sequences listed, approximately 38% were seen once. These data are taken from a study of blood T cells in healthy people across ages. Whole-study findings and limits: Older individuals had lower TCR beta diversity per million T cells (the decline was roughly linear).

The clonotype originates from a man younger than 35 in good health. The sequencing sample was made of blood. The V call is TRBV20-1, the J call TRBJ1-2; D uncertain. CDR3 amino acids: CSARRPAGYGYTF. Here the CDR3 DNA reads TGCAGTGCGAGACGACCCGCTGGCTATGGCTACACCTTC.